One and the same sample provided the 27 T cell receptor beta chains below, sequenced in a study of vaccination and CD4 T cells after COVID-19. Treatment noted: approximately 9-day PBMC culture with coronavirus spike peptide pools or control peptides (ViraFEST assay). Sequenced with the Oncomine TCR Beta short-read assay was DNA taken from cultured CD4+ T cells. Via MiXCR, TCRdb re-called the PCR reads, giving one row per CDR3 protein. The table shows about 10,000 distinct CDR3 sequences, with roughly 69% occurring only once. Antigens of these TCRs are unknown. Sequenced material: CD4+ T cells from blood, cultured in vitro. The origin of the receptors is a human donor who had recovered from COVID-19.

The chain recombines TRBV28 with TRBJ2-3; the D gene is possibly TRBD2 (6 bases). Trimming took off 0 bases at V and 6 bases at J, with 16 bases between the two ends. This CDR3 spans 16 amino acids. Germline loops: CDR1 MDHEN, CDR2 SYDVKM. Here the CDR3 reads CASSLWGRGAGDTQYF. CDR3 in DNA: TGTGCCAGCAGTTTATGGGGGCGGGGCGCCGGGGATACGCAGTATTTT.

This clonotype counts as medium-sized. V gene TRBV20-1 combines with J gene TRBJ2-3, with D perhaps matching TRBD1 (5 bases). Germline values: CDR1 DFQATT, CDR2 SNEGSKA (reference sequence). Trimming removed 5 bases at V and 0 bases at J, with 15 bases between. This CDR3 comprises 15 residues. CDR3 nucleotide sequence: TGCAGTGCTTACCCGACAGCCTCTAGCACAGATACGCAGTATTTT. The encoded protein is CSAYPTASSTDTQYF.

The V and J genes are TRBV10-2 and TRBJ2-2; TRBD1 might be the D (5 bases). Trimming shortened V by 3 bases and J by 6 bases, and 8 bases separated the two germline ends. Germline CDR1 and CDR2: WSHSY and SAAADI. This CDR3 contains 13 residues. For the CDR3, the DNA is TGCGCCAGCAGTGACAGGGATCCCGGGGAGCTGTTTTTT. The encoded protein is CASSDRDPGELFF.

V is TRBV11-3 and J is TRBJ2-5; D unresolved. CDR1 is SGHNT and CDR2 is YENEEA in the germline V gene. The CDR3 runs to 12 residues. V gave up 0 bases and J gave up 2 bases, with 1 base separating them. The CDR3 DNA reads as TGTGCCAGCAGCTTAGATCAAGAGACCCAGTACTTC. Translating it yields CASSLDQETQYF.

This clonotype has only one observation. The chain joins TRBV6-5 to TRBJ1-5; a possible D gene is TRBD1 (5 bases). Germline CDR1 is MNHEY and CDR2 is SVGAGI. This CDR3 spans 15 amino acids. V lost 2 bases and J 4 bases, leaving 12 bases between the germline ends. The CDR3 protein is CASSYGGIGNQPQHF. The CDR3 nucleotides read TGTGCCAGCAGTTACGGGGGTATTGGGAATCAGCCCCAGCATTTT.

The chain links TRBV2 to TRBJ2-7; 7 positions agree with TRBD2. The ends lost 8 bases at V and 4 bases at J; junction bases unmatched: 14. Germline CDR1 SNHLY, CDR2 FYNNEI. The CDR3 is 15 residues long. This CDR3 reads CASCGWRETGYEQYF. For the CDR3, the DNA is TGTGCCAGCTGTGGGTGGCGGGAGACGGGGTACGAGCAGTACTTC.

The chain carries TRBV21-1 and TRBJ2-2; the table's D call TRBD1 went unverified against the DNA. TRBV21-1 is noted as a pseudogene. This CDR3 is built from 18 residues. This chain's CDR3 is CASSKVALQGMDTGELFF. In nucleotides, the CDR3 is TGTGCCAGCAGCAAAGTTGCACTACAGGGAATGGACACCGGGGAGCTGTTTTTT.

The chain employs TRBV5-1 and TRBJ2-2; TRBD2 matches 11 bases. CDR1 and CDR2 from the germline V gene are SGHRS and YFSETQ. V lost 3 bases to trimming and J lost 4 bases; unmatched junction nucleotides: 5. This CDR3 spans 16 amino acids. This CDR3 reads CASSYSGTSGTGELFF. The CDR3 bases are TGCGCCAGCAGCTACTCCGGGACTAGCGGCACCGGGGAGCTGTTTTTT.

The CDR3 bases are TGCAGTGCTAGATCTTCGGGACTCCCCGGGGGTTCACCCCTCCACTTT. Its translation: CSARSSGLPGGSPLHF. V usage is TRBV20-1 and J usage is TRBJ1-6; perhaps TRBD1 as D (5 bases). CDR1 is DFQATT, CDR2 SNEGSKA, per germline (reference sequence). The CDR3 is 16 amino acids. Deletions cut 2 bases from V and 9 bases from J, with 20 bases between.

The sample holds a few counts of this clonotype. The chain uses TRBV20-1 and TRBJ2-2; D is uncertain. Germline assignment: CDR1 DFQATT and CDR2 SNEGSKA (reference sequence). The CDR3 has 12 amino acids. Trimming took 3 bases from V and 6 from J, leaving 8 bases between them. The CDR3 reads CSASRAPGELFF. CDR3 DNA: TGCAGTGCTAGCCGGGCCCCCGGGGAGCTGTTTTTT.

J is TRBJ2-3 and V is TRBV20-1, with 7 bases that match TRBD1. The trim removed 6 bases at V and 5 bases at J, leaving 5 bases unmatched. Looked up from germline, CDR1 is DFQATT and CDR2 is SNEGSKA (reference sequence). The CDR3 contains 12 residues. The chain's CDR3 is CSASYRGDTQYF. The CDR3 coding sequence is TGCAGTGCCAGCTACAGGGGAGATACGCAGTATTTT.

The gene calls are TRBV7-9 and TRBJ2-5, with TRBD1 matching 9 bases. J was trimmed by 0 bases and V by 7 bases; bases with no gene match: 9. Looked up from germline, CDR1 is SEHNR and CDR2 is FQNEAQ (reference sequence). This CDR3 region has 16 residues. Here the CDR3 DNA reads TGTGCCAGCAATAACGCGGGACAGGGCTACCAAGAGACCCAGTACTTC. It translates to CASNNAGQGYQETQYF.

CDR3 sequence: CASSIIGRGDGYTF. The CDR3 DNA follows: TGTGCCAGCAGTATAATTGGGAGGGGGGATGGCTACACCTTC. This chain joins TRBV6-1 and TRBJ1-2; maybe TRBD1 (6 bases). Germline lookup yields CDR1 MNHNS and CDR2 SASEGT. CDR3 size: 14 residues. Trimming left V 5 bases short and J 6 bases short, with 16 bases between.

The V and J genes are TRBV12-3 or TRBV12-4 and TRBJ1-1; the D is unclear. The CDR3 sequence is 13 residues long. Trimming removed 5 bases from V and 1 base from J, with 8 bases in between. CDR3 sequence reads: CASSRTGNTEAFF. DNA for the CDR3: TGTGCCAGCAGTCGCACGGGGAACACTGAAGCTTTCTTT.

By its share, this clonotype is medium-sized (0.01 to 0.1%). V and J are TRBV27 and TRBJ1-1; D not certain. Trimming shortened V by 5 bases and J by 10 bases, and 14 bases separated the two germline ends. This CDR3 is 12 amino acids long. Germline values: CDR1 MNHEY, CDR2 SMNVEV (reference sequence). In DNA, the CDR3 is TGTGCCAGCAGTCGGGGAGGGTTGGGAGCTTTCTTT. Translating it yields CASSRGGLGAFF.

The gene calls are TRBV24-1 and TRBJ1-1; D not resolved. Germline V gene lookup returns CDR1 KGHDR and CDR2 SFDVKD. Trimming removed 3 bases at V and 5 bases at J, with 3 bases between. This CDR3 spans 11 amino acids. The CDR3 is CATSDKTEAFF. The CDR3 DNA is TGTGCCACCAGTGATAAGACTGAAGCTTTCTTT.

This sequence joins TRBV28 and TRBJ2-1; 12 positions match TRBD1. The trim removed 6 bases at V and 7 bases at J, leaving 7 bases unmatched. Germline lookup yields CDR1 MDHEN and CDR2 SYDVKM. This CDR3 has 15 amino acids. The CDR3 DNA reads TGTGCCAGCAGGGATCCGGGACAGGGGGCGAATGAGCAGTTCTTC. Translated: CASRDPGQGANEQFF.

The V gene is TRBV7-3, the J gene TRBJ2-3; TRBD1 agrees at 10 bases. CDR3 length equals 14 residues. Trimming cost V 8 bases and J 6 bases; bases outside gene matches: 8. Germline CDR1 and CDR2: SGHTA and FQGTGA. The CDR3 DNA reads TGTGCCAGCTCTGACAGGGGGCCATCGGATACGCAGTATTTT. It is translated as CASSDRGPSDTQYF. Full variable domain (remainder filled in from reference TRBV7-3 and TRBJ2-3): GAGVSQTPSNKVTEKGKYVELRCDPISGHTALYWYRQSLGQGPEFLIYFQGTGAADDSGLPNDRFFAVRPEGSVSTLKIQRTERGDSAVYLCASSDRGPSDTQYFGPGTRLTVL.

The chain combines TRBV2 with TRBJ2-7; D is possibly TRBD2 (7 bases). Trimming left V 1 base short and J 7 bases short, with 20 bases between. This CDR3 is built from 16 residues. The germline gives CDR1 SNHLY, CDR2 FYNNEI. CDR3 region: CASSEVGRGLEGEQYF. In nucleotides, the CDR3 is TGTGCCAGCAGTGAAGTTGGGAGGGGGTTGGAGGGGGAGCAGTACTTC.

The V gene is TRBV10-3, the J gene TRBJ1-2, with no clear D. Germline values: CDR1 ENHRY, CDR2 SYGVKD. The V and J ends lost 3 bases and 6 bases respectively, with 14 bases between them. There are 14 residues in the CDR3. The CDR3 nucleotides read TGTGCCATCAGTGACCCTCCGGGGTCAGATGGCTACACCTTC. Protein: CAISDPPGSDGYTF.

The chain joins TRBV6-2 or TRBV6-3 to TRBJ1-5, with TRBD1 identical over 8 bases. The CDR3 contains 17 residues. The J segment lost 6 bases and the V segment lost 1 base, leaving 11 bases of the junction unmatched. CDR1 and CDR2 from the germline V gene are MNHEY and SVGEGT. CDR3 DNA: TGTGCCAGCAGTTACTTATCCAGGACAGGGACAGGTCAGCCCCAGCATTTT. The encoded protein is CASSYLSRTGTGQPQHF.

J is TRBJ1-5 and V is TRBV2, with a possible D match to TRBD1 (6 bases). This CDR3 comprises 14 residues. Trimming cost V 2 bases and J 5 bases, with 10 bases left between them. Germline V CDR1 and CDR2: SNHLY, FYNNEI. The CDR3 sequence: CASSERGADQPQHF. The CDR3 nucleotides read TGTGCCAGCAGTGAAAGGGGGGCCGATCAGCCCCAGCATTTT.

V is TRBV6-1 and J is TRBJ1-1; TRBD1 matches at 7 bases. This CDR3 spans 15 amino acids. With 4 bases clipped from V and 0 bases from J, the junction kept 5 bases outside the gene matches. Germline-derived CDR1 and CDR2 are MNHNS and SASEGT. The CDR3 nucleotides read TGTGCCAGCAGTGCCGACAGGGTCTTGAACACTGAAGCTTTCTTT. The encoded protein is CASSADRVLNTEAFF.

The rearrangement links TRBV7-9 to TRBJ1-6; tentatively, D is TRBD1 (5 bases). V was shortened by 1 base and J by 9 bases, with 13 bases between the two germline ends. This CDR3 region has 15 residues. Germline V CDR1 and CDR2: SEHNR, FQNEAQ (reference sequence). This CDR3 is CASSLGLGRASPLHF. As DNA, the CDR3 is TGTGCCAGCAGCTTAGGGCTCGGCAGGGCTTCACCCCTCCACTTT. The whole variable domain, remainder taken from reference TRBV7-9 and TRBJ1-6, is DTGVSQNPRHKITKRGQNVTFRCDPISEHNRLYWYRQTLGQGPEFLTYFQNEAQLEKSRLLSDRFSAERPKGSFSTLEIQRTEQGDSAMYLCASSLGLGRASPLHFGNGTRLTVT.

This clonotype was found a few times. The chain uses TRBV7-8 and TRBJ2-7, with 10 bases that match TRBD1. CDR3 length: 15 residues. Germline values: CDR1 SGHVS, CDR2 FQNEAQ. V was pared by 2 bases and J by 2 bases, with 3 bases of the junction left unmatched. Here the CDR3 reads CASSLLGTGAYEQYF. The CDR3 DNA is TGTGCCAGCAGCTTATTAGGGACAGGGGCCTACGAGCAGTACTTC.

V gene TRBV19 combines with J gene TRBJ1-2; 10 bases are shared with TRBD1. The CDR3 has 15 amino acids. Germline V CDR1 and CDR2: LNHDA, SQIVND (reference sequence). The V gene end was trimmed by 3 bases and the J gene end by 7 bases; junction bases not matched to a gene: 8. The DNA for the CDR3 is TGTGCCAGTAGTATGTGGACAGGGGGGTTCGGTGGCTACACCTTC. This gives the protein CASSMWTGGFGGYTF.

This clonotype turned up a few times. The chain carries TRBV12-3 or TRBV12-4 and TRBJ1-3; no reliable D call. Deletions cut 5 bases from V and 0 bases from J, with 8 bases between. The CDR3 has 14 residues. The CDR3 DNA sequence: TGTGCCAGCAGTCGCCAGGTCTCTGGAAACACCATATATTTT. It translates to CASSRQVSGNTIYF.